A selection of T cell receptor beta chains follows, all from one sample in a study of shared clonotypes between healthy human individuals. The table came from immunoSEQ multiplex PCR; TCRdb's copy has only in-frame clones and leaves some out. The data show about 530,000 clones, with about three quarters seen just once and around 13% held by the top ten. Source material: PBMCs. The source is a middle-aged woman in good health. Some clones in this sample may be carry-over from other donors' samples. CDR3s include the opening cysteine and the closing phenylalanine or tryptophan. The D gene is left open where the match is weak. Size values are once, few and many counts, or a class for expanded clones, and some rows have none.

16 | TRBJ2-5 | TRBV15 | . | TRBD2 | TGTGCCACCAGCAGAGGGGGACTAGCGGCCCAAGAGACCCAGTACTTC | CATSRGGLAAQETQYF
12 | TRBJ2-4 | TRBV7-9 | . | . | TGTGCCAGCAGGCGACAGGAAAACATTCAGTACTTC | CASRRQENIQYF
13 | TRBJ2-2 | TRBV2 | . | . | TGTGCCAGCAGTGAAGAGGGGGCCGGGGAGCTGTTTTTT | CASSEEGAGELFF
12 | TRBJ2-7 | TRBV29-1 | . | TRBD1 | TGCAGCACCAAAGGACAGGGCAGCGAGCAGTACTTC | CSTKGQGSEQYF
13 | TRBJ2-7 | TRBV29-1 | . | TRBD2 | TGCAGCGTGGCGACTAGCGGGTCTTACGAGCAGTACTTC | CSVATSGSYEQYF
14 | TRBJ1-1 | TRBV18 | . | . | TGTGCCAGCTCACCGACAGACGCTGACACTGAAGCTTTCTTT | CASSPTDADTEAFF
12 | TRBJ2-7 | TRBV18 | . | . | TGTGCCAGCTCTACAGGGTTTGAGGTGCAGTACTTC | CASSTGFEVQYF
15 | TRBJ2-3 | TRBV7-9 | . | TRBD2 | TGTGCCAGCAGCTTACTAGCGGGAGACACAGATACGCAGTATTTT | CASSLLAGDTDTQYF
13 | TRBJ2-7 | TRBV28 | . | TRBD1 | TGTGCCAGCAGGGCCGGGACAGGGTACGAGCAGTACTTC | CASRAGTGYEQYF
13 | TRBJ2-2 | TRBV5-1 | . | . | TGCGCCAGCAGCTTGGGGTACACCGGGGAGCTGTTTTTT | CASSLGYTGELFF
16 | TRBJ2-5 | TRBV27 | . | . | TGTGCCAGCAGGGCGGGGAGACAGGGAGGCCAAGAGACCCAGTACTTC | CASRAGRQGGQETQYF
13 | TRBJ1-2 | TRBV10-3 | . | . | TGTGCCACCTCCCCCGGACAGCCCGATGGCTACACCTTC | CATSPGQPDGYTF
14 | TRBJ2-3 | TRBV27 | . | . | TGTGCCAGCAGTCCCACCCCTAGTGTGAATACGCAGTATTTT | CASSPTPSVNTQYF
13 | TRBJ2-3 | TRBV28 | . | . | TGTGCCTGGGCCGAGGGATCCACAGATACGCAGTATTTT | CAWAEGSTDTQYF
15 | TRBJ1-5 | TRBV7-2 | few | . | TGTGCCAGCAGCTTAGGGTCCGGGCCCAATCAGCCCCAGCATTTT | CASSLGSGPNQPQHF
15 | TRBJ2-7 | TRBV29-1 | . | TRBD2 | TGCAGCGTTGTAGTACTAGCGGGAGGGCTAGGAGAGCAGTACTTC | CSVVVLAGGLGEQYF